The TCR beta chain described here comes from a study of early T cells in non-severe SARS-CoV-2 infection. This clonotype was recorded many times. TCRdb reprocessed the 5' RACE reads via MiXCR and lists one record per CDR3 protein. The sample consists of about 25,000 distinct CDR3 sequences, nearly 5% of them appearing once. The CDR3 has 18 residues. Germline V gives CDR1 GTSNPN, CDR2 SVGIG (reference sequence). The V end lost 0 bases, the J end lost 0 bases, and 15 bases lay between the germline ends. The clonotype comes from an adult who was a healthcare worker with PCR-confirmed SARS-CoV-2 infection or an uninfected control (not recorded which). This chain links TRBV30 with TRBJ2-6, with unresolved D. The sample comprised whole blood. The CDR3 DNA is TGTGCCTGGAGTGTAAAGGGCCGACTGGCCTCTGGGGCCAACGTCCTGACTTTC. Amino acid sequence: CAWSVKGRLASGANVLTF.